This TCR beta chain comes out of a study of control samples from healthy donors and cancer patients. Trimming removed 4 bases from V and 5 bases from J, with 17 bases in between. This CDR3 has 15 amino acids. Germline V gene sequence: CDR1 KGHSH, CDR2 LQKENI. Method: immunoSEQ multiplex PCR; TCRdb's copy keeps in-frame clones and lacks some. The sample carries fewer than 110,000 clones, about 89% recorded once. The chain joins TRBV18 to TRBJ1-1, with D perhaps TRBD1 (6 bases). The sequence derives from a man younger than 40 in good health. What was sequenced was blood. The CDR3 loop is CASSQGRGGDTEAFF. As DNA, the CDR3 is TGTGCCAGCTCACAAGGAAGAGGGGGTGATACTGAAGCTTTCTTT.